This T cell receptor (beta chain) comes out of a study of shared clonotypes between healthy human individuals (dated by TCRdb to about 2020). Study-level background: A few men and a couple of women, aged 18 to 49 years, made up the cohort. For each donor, CD4 naive and CD4 memory were each given three plates, CD8 naive was given two plates, and CD8 memory was given one plate. Blood TCR repertoires of about five healthy adults were deeply sequenced to estimate repertoire size and the extent of clonotype sharing between individuals. Libraries were prepared and TCR repertoires were sequenced by different laboratories using diverse techniques, in order to increase sequencing depth and limit assay-specific biases. Leukapheresis yielded between about 0.8 and 9.5 billion PBMCs per donor. What the authors observed across the whole study: Compared with non-shared clonotypes, clonotypes shared by all four sorted-subset donors had higher generation probabilities. When four donors were compared, the shared fraction of clonotypes was 5% to 6.5% for naive CD4, over 3% for naive CD8, 2% to 2.5% for memory CD4, and about 0.36% for memory CD8. The small number of donors limited the genetic and exposure-history diversity represented. Sampling was restricted to blood, and TCR repertoires in tissue are likely to differ from TCR repertoires in blood. Pairwise subsampling indicated that sequencing depth was expected to affect the degree of clonotype sharing among donors. Incomplete sequencing was indicated by rarefaction of sorted-subset datasets, despite the large sequencing depth. Naive subsets generally had larger estimated clonotype richness than memory subsets.

As to this clone: No antigen is known for it. Base qualities are not at hand, and no much larger clone is one base apart.

The V and J ends are trimmed by 5 bases and 5 bases, leaving 24 bases between them. Measured from the cysteine to the phenylalanine, the CDR3 is 17 residues long. Only the CDR3 portion is preserved as DNA: 51 bases, with reading frame beginning at the first base. Reading the germline V gene gives CDR1 MGHRA and CDR2 YSYEKL. The donors were healthy, HIV-negative adults with no recently reported acute infections or vaccinations. Only Caucasian adults living in Nashville, Tennessee, USA were represented among the donors. CD4+ T cells were enriched by magnetic negative selection; naive cells were then positively selected on CD45RA, and the negative fraction formed the memory subset. After blood collection by leukapheresis, PBMCs were isolated using Ficoll-Histopaque density gradient centrifugation and then cryopreserved in the vapor phase of liquid nitrogen. Analytical flow cytometry was used to check the purity and quantity of each magnetically sorted T cell population. From each sorted fraction, genomic DNA was isolated and quantified by UV absorbance on a Nanodrop 2000c.

Using the deep immunoSEQ assay, TCR CDR3 regions were amplified from genomic DNA by multiplex PCR. Extracted genomic DNA from each cell subset was spread evenly across all wells of several immunoSEQ 96-well plates, with each plate serving as a replicate. For sorted subsets, approximately 190 ng of genomic DNA, equivalent to tens of thousands of T cell genomes, went into each replicate PCR. Purified libraries were quantified with a Qubit 3.0 fluorometer, sized on a Bioanalyzer 2100, and re-quantified with the KAPA Library Quantification kit. A separate single-read 150-cycle Illumina NextSeq 550 flow cell was used to sequence each immunoSEQ 96-well plate. Concerning the study's data processing: Because only junctional sequences without quality scores were contained in the immunoSEQ output, filtering matching that applied to full-length reads could not be performed. Sequences were annotated with PyIR, a Python wrapper for IgBLAST v1.9, and V/J genes and CDR3 were assigned using IMGT germline references. Any read was removed if the V/J assignment was weak (E-value above 1e-6), the CDR3 was missing, or the read contained stop codons, out-of-frame junctions, or ambiguous translated residues. A V3J clonotype was defined by an identical inferred V gene, J gene, and CDR3 amino acid sequence. Percentage overlap between repertoires was computed as shared unique clonotypes divided by the size of the smaller repertoire. Three approaches were used to assess repertoire richness: RTK rarefaction, the Chao1 estimator, and Recon v2.1 estimates of unobserved clonotypes. Generation probabilities for all TCRbeta clonotypes obtained by the gDNA method from several donors were computed using OLGA. TCRdb re-hosts the immuneACCESS table, in-frame sequences only. Its copies lack some clones; in the studies checked, an unresolved V gene accounts for under half of them, and the cause for the rest is not known. The V and J calls and clone size come from that table; D and trimming were worked out from the DNA. The sample contains a few million clones, approximately 92% of them found a single time. Jointly, the top ten make up 0.14% of the sample.

The chain couples TRBV4-1 to TRBJ2-5; the D gene is possibly TRBD1 or TRBD2, with 5 bases matching each. The sequenced material came from naive CD4+ T cells sorted from blood. In the paper's terms, the cell subset or site label means: CD45RA+ positively selected. This sequence was found in a man in his late teens or twenties in good health. CDR3 reads: CASSSEGMSFDRETQYF. DNA sequence: TGCGCCAGCAGCTCTGAGGGGATGTCATTCGATAGGGAGACCCAGTACTTC.